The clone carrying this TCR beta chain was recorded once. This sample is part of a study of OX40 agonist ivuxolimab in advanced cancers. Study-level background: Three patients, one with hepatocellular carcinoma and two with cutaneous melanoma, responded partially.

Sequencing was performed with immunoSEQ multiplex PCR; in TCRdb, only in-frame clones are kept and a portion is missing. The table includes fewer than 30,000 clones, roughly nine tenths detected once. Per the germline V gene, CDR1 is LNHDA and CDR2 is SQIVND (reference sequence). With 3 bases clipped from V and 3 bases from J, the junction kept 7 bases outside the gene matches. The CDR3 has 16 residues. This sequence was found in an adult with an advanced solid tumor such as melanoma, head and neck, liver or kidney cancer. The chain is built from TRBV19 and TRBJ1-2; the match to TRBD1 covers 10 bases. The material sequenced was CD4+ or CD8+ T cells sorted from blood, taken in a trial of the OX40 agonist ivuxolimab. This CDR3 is CASSILTTGGYYGYTF. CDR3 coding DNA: TGTGCCAGTAGTATCCTCACGACAGGGGGCTACTATGGCTACACCTTC.